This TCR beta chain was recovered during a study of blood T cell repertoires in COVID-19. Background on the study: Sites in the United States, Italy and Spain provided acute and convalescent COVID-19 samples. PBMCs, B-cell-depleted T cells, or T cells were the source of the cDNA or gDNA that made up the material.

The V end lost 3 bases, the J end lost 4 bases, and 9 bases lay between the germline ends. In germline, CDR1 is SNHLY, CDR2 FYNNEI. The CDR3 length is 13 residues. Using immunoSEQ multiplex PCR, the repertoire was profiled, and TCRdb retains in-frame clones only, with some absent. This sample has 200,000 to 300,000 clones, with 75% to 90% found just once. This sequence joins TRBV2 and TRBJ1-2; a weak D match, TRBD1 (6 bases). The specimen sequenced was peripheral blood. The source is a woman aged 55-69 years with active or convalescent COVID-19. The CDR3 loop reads CASSDTGPYGYTF. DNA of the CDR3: TGTGCCAGCAGTGATACAGGGCCCTATGGCTACACCTTC. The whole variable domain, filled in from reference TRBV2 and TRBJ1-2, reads EPEVTQTPSHQVTQMGQEVILRCVPISNHLYFYWYRQILGQKVEFLVSFYNNEISEKSEIFDDQFSVERPDGSNFTLKIRSTKLEDSAMYFCASSDTGPYGYTFGSGTRLTVV.